The 21 T cell receptor beta chains in this list originate from one sample, sequenced in a study of CD8 T cells in Susac syndrome (dated by TCRdb to about 2019). The receptor library was made with the immunoSEQ multiplex PCR assay. RNA was extracted with the RNeasy kit and roughly 0.5 to 1 ug was reverse transcribed using random hexamers. Clones were called with MiXCR by TCRdb after fastp trimmed the public reads at Q25, and only in-frame beta chains were retained. Each CDR3 protein appears once, grouped with its most common genes and DNA. This sample comprises 110,000 or so distinct CDR3 sequences, about nine tenths of them detected only once. Less than 0.15% of the sample is taken by the ten largest. The sample comprised CD4+ T cells from PBMCs. These receptor sequences come from a human donor in good health.

This chain uses TRBV5-1 with TRBJ2-7; D is possibly TRBD1 (6 bases). Trimming shortened V by 5 bases and J by 5 bases, and 20 bases separated the two germline ends. Per germline, CDR1 SGHRS and CDR2 YFSETQ. The CDR3 sequence is 15 residues long. The CDR3 region has the DNA TGCGCCAGCAGGCTACAAAGACTGGACAGCCACGAGCAGTACTTC. Amino acid sequence: CASRLQRLDSHEQYF.

This clonotype was observed a handful of times. J is TRBJ2-3 and V is TRBV9; tentatively, D is TRBD2 (6 bases). The CDR3 contains 14 residues. Germline CDR1 is SGDLS and CDR2 is YYNGEE. The ends were cut back, 4 bases at V and 2 bases at J, with 11 bases in the middle. The CDR3 protein is CASSPAGTTDTQYF. For the CDR3, the DNA is TGTGCCAGCAGCCCGGCGGGAACCACAGATACGCAGTATTTT.

The chain has TRBV19 and TRBJ1-1; 7 bases are shared with TRBD1. This CDR3 is 15 amino acids long. CDR1 is LNHDA, CDR2 SQIVND, per germline (reference sequence). Trimming at V came to 10 bases and at J to 1 base, leaving 12 bases not matched to a gene. The CDR3 spells CATSPRGQRNTEAFF. As DNA, the CDR3 is TGTGCCACCAGCCCAAGGGGGCAAAGGAACACTGAAGCTTTCTTT.

This chain links TRBV7-8 with TRBJ2-7, with TRBD1 matching over 7 bases. The length of the CDR3 is 17 residues. Trimming took 4 bases from V and 5 from J; bases not matched to a gene: 17. The V gene's germline CDR1 is SGHVS and CDR2 FQNEAQ. The CDR3 spells CASSSITLRTGPHEQYF. As DNA, the CDR3 is TGTGCCAGCAGCTCGATCACACTCAGGACAGGCCCCCACGAGCAGTACTTC.

This chain links TRBV4-1 with TRBJ2-5; D uncertain. This CDR3 contains 11 residues. In germline, CDR1 is MGHRA, CDR2 YSYEKL. Deletions cut 6 bases from V and 5 bases from J, with 7 bases between. This chain's CDR3 is CASRDAETQYF. The DNA for the CDR3 is TGCGCCAGCAGGGATGCGGAGACCCAGTACTTC.

V and J are TRBV12-3 or TRBV12-4 and TRBJ1-1; possible D gene TRBD1, 5 bases. Trimming left V 2 bases short and J 1 base short, with 11 bases between. The CDR3 has 15 residues. CDR3 loop: CASSLIGGGNTEAFF. The CDR3 DNA reads as TGTGCCAGCAGTTTAATTGGGGGGGGGAACACTGAAGCTTTCTTT.

J is TRBJ2-1 and V is TRBV13, with 8 bases aligning to TRBD1. The trim removed 0 bases at V and 2 bases at J, leaving 0 bases unmatched. The CDR3 spans 15 residues. CDR1 is PRHDT, CDR2 FYEKMQ, per germline (reference sequence). Here the CDR3 reads CASSLGDRAYNEQFF. DNA for the CDR3: TGTGCCAGCAGCTTAGGGGACAGGGCCTACAATGAGCAGTTCTTC.

The V gene is TRBV7-9, the J gene TRBJ1-1; a possible D gene is TRBD1 (5 bases). CDR1 SEHNR and CDR2 FQNEAQ come from the germline V gene (reference sequence). V was cut by 4 bases and J by 0 bases, with 18 bases left in between. The CDR3 has 17 residues. The CDR3: CASSSSRTKGMNTEAFF. The CDR3 DNA follows: TGTGCCAGCAGCTCGTCCCGGACAAAAGGCATGAACACTGAAGCTTTCTTT.

This sequence joins TRBV20-1 and TRBJ2-2; 12 nucleotides match TRBD2. The V gene's germline CDR1 is DFQATT and CDR2 SNEGSKA (reference sequence). The CDR3 loop spans 15 amino acids. V shed 2 bases, J shed 5 bases, and the junction held 3 bases outside the gene matches. The CDR3 DNA is TGCAGTGCTAGATCCGGGACTAGCGGGACCGGGGAGCTGTTTTTT. Translated: CSARSGTSGTGELFF.

The V gene is TRBV11-2, the J gene TRBJ1-3, with D possibly being TRBD1 (6 bases). The germline V gene encodes CDR1 SGHAT and CDR2 FQNNGV. Trimming stripped 5 bases from V and 4 bases from J, with 9 bases between. This CDR3 contains 13 residues. The CDR3 coding sequence is TGTGCCAGCAGCCCAGGGGTAGGAAACACCATATATTTT. Translated, it gives CASSPGVGNTIYF.

In this sample, this clonotype turned up once. This chain uses TRBV20-1 with TRBJ2-7; 7 bases are a match to TRBD1. CDR3 size: 15 residues. The junction had 15 bases not matched to a gene; V was cut back by 6 bases and J by 4 bases. The germline V gene has CDR1 DFQATT and CDR2 SNEGSKA (reference sequence). CDR3 residues: CSADPELGRGYEQYF. CDR3 bases: TGCAGTGCCGATCCCGAATTGGGCAGGGGGTACGAGCAGTACTTC.

The gene calls are TRBV18 and TRBJ2-5; tentatively, D is TRBD1 or TRBD2 (5 bases each). The CDR3 spans 15 residues. The germline V and J ends were trimmed by 3 bases and 0 bases, with 11 bases remaining between them. Germline CDR1 and CDR2: KGHSH and LQKENI. This chain's CDR3 is CASSPWDGDQETQYF. For the CDR3, the DNA is TGTGCCAGCTCACCTTGGGACGGGGACCAAGAGACCCAGTACTTC. Drawing the rest from reference TRBV18 and TRBJ2-5, the complete variable domain is NAGVMQNPRHLVRRRGQEARLRCSPMKGHSHVYWYRQLPEEGLKFMVYLQKENIIDESGMPKERFSAEFPKEGPSILRIQQVVRGDSAAYFCASSPWDGDQETQYFGPGTRLLVL.

J is TRBJ1-4 and V is TRBV19; D is unresolved. Between the trimmed V and J ends, which lost 2 bases and 8 bases, there was a span of 6 bases. Germline CDR1 is LNHDA and CDR2 is SQIVND (reference sequence). This CDR3 contains 12 residues. The CDR3 region has the DNA TGTGCCAGTAGTATAAAGTGGGAAAAACTGTTTTTT. Amino acids: CASSIKWEKLFF. The full variable domain, in which reference TRBV19 and TRBJ1-4 provide the parts outside the CDR3, is DGGITQSPKYLFRKEGQNVTLSCEQNLNHDAMYWYRQDPGQGLRLIYYSQIVNDFQKGDIAEGYSVSREKKESFPLTVTSAQKNPTAFYLCASSIKWEKLFFGSGTQLSVL.

This sequence joins TRBV20-1 and TRBJ2-4; D gene ambiguous. The germline V gene encodes CDR1 DFQATT and CDR2 SNEGSKA (reference sequence). The CDR3 sequence is 19 residues long. V was cut by 1 base and J by 3 bases, with 25 bases left in between. CDR3 DNA: TGCAGTGCTAGAGCATCGACTGGCATTGAGGCCTGGGGCAAAAACATTCAGTACTTC. The encoded protein is CSARASTGIEAWGKNIQYF.

The rearrangement links TRBV7-3 to TRBJ2-6; 7 nucleotides agree with TRBD2. The CDR3 covers 17 residues. CDR1 is SGHTA and CDR2 is FQGTGA in the germline V gene. J gave up 2 bases and V 0 bases, and 4 bases lay outside the gene matches. The CDR3 loop reads CASSLTSGLAGANVLTF. DNA for the CDR3: TGTGCCAGCAGCTTAACTAGCGGGTTAGCTGGGGCCAACGTCCTGACTTTC.

The chain uses TRBV7-2 and TRBJ1-3; TRBD1 agrees at 9 bases. The V segment lost 8 bases and the J segment 2 bases; nucleotides outside the gene matches: 7. In germline, CDR1 is SGHTA, CDR2 FQGNSA. The CDR3 is made up of 15 amino acids. This CDR3 reads CASGGDRETGNTIYF. CDR3 coding DNA: TGTGCCAGCGGGGGGGACAGGGAAACTGGAAACACCATATATTTT.

The chain joins TRBV6-2 or TRBV6-3 to TRBJ2-1; unclear D gene. The CDR3 has 13 amino acids. The germline V gene has CDR1 MNHEY and CDR2 SVGEGT. The V end lost 2 bases, the J end lost 7 bases, and 9 bases lay between the germline ends. The CDR3 DNA sequence: TGTGCCAGCAGTTACAGACTGGATAATGAGCAGTTCTTC. Protein: CASSYRLDNEQFF.

This clonotype was recorded once. This chain uses TRBV2 with TRBJ2-5; 15 bases are a match to TRBD2. The germline gives CDR1 SNHLY, CDR2 FYNNEI. V lost 10 bases and J lost 4; bases outside the gene matches: 7. The CDR3 is 15 residues long. As DNA, the CDR3 is TGTGCCACCCTACGGGGACTAGCGGGAGGAGAGACCCAGTACTTC. Its protein product is CATLRGLAGGETQYF.

This chain uses TRBV12-3 or TRBV12-4 with TRBJ1-6; D call uncertain. This CDR3 is built from 13 residues. Trimming took off 6 bases at V and 7 bases at J, with 10 bases between the two ends. CDR3 nucleotide sequence: TGTGCCAGCAGCGTAACCGCAAATTCACCCCTCCACTTT. Amino acid sequence: CASSVTANSPLHF.

This rearrangement joins TRBV19 to TRBJ2-5, with D perhaps being TRBD1 or TRBD2 (6 bases each). V lost 4 bases to trimming and J lost 0 bases, with 12 bases between them. The CDR3 loop spans 15 amino acids. Germline-derived CDR1 and CDR2 are LNHDA and SQIVND (reference sequence). The CDR3 DNA is TGTGCCAGTAGTAGCCCGGGGGCGTACCAAGAGACCCAGTACTTC. The encoded protein is CASSSPGAYQETQYF.

This clonotype appeared once. This chain joins TRBV7-9 and TRBJ2-5; TRBD1 aligns across 9 bases. V lost 1 base and J lost 2; bases outside the gene matches: 8. The CDR3 totals 17 residues. CDR1 is SEHNR and CDR2 is FQNEAQ in the germline V gene (reference sequence). The CDR3 loop reads CASSLGQHRGPQETQYF. CDR3 DNA: TGTGCCAGCAGCTTAGGGCAGCACAGGGGGCCTCAAGAGACCCAGTACTTC.